This T cell receptor beta chain derives from a study of sequential checkpoint blockade in melanoma (dated by TCRdb to the late 2010s). Looking at the study overall: Using 1:1 randomization, the trial assigned patients either to first-line nivolumab followed by ipilimumab (arm A) or to ipilimumab followed by nivolumab (arm B). Both trial sequences were followed by maintenance nivolumab. The paper's findings and limits, for the study overall: Validation of the response-prediction model combining TCR metrics and mutation burden is needed in larger, independent patient cohorts.

The immunoSEQ Assay was used to immunosequence TCRbeta CDR3 regions from genomic DNA. Prior to high-throughput sequencing, genomic DNA was amplified by bias-controlled multiplex PCR. Per the original workflow: To quantify the absolute abundance of each unique TCRbeta CDR3 region, the sequences were collapsed and filtered. Clonality was defined as 1 minus Pielou's evenness and was calculated using productive rearrangements only. A previously published method was used to identify clones with significantly greater frequencies in on-treatment samples than in baseline samples. The source is immuneACCESS, and TCRdb retained only in-frame sequences with V and J called. Part of the clones is not carried over; for the studies checked, unresolved V genes explain less than half of this, and the remainder is unexplained. V and J calls and clone size are as listed in that table; D and trimming were resolved from the DNA. The sample yields under 20,000 clones; 65% to 85% were counted once. About 11% of the sample comes from the top ten.

The meaning of the sample's treatment or condition label: randomized to nivolumab then ipilimumab (arm A) or the reverse (arm B). Prior DNA-damaging chemotherapy had not been received by any trial patient. Thawed PBMCs were sorted on a FACS Aria II flow cytometer to isolate live CD3+CD8+ cells negative for CD19 and CD56. CheckMate 064, a randomized, open-label phase II trial of sequential checkpoint blockade, was the source of the samples, all of which came from patients with melanoma. Peripheral blood mononuclear cells were collected by leukapheresis, purified with Ficoll-Paque, and frozen in human serum with around 10% DMSO. Right after sorting, the blood CD3+CD8+ cells were verified to be >95% pure, and DNA extraction followed. The V end gives up 7 bases and the J end 4 bases, leaving 10 bases in the junction not matched to a gene. There are 16 amino acids in the CDR3, from cysteine to phenylalanine inclusive. Only the CDR3 portion is preserved as DNA: 48 bases, with reading frame beginning at the first base. CDR1 and CDR2 are drawn from the germline V gene (reference sequence): SEHNR, FQNEAQ.

This clone is a singleton in its sample. Its antigen has not been determined. No clone much larger than this one lies a single base away; base qualities are absent. This sequence uses TRBV7-9 and TRBJ2-7; 13 central bases correspond to TRBD2. The origin of this receptor is a human donor with melanoma. The sample in question was CD8+ T cells sorted from blood (inferred from file names), obtained from a patient given nivolumab and ipilimumab in sequence. The DNA sequence follows: TGTGCCAGCAACTCACTAGCGGGAGGGCCGAGTTACGAGCAGTACTTC. It translates as CASNSLAGGPSYEQYF.